This TCR beta chain was recorded in a study of blood T cell repertoires in COVID-19. The wider study: COVID-19 samples collected from the United States, Italy and Spain covered acute and convalescent phases.

Between the trimmed V and J ends, which lost 6 bases and 0 bases, there was a span of 9 bases. The CDR3 consists of 14 residues. Germline CDR1 reads MGHDK; CDR2 reads SYGVNS. Source study methods: Reference gene primer amplification in the assay estimated nucleated cell counts. TCRdb's copy holds only in-frame clones and misses some; the assay was immunoSEQ multiplex PCR. V and J calls and clone size are copied from that table; D and trimming were computed from the DNA. The table includes a few hundred thousand clones, 65% to 90% detected once. The rearrangement links TRBV25-1 to TRBJ1-5, with a possible D match to TRBD1 (5 bases). The sequence derives from a woman aged 45-59 years with acute or convalescent COVID-19. Sequenced material: peripheral blood. The CDR3 here is CASRLDNSNQPQHF. CDR3 coding DNA: TGTGCCAGCAGGCTGGACAATAGCAATCAGCCCCAGCATTTT.